This T cell receptor (beta chain) was retrieved from a study of breast tumors, draining lymph nodes, adjacent tissues. Notes on this clonotype: Its antigen is as yet unknown.

Points from the study as a whole: The lymph node origin of tumor T cells was framed as consistent with a hypothesis, not demonstrated. Luminal-like breast cancer showed significantly greater tumor-nontumor repertoire similarity than basal-like breast cancer did. The data were judged consistent with most tumor T cells coming from lymph node and expanding in tumor. Tumors had less TCR diversity than lymph nodes, more than nontumor tissue.

The length of the CDR3 is 12 residues. V was trimmed by 4 bases and J by 6 bases, leaving 8 bases between them. The germline CDR1 and CDR2 sequences are MNHNY and SVGAGI (reference sequence). TCRdb reprocessed the multiplex PCR reads via MiXCR and lists one record per CDR3 protein. The sample has under 15,000 distinct CDR3 sequences; 55% to 75% are singletons. This receptor was taken from a female donor with breast cancer. Some clones in this sample may be carry-over from other donors' samples. This chain joins TRBV6-6 and TRBJ2-3; D gene unclear. Sequencing used tumor-adjacent breast tissue. CDR3 residues: CASSSSMDTQYF. The CDR3 DNA follows: TGTGCCAGCAGTTCCTCTATGGATACGCAGTATTTT.